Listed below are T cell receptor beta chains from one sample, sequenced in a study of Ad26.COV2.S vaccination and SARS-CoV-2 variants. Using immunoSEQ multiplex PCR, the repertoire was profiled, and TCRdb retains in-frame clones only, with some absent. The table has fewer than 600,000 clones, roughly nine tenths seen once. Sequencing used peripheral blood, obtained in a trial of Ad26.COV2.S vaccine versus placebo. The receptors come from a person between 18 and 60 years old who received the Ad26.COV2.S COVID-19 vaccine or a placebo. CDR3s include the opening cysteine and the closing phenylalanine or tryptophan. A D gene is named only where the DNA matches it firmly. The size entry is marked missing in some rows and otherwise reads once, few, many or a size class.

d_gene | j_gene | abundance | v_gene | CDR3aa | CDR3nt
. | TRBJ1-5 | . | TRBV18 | CASSPTTGQNQPQHF | TGTGCCAGCTCACCAACTACAGGCCAGAATCAGCCCCAGCATTTT
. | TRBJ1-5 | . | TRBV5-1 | CASARGPLGNQPQHF | TGCGCCAGCGCCCGTGGGCCGCTAGGCAATCAGCCCCAGCATTTT
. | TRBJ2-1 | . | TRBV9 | CASSVRDNEQFF | TGTGCCAGCAGCGTACGCGACAATGAGCAGTTCTTC
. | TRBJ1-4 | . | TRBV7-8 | CASSSPGGGSNEKLFF | TGTGCCAGCAGCTCGCCGGGAGGGGGTTCAAATGAAAAACTGTTTTTT
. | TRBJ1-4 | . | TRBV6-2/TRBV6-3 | CASSRPLQGSNEKLFF | TGTGCCAGCAGCCGACCCCTCCAGGGTTCGAATGAAAAACTGTTTTTT
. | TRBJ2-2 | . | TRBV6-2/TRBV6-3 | CASSTVNTGELFF | TGTGCCAGCAGCACAGTTAACACCGGGGAGCTGTTTTTT
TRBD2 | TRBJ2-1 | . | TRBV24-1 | CATSDYSGRAPEQFF | TGTGCCACCAGTGATTATAGCGGGAGGGCCCCCGAGCAGTTCTTC
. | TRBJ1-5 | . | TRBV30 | CAWRSGGAENQPQHF | TGTGCCTGGAGGTCGGGGGGCGCAGAAAATCAGCCCCAGCATTTT
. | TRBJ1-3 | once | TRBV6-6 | CASSRAIPGVIGNTIYF | TGTGCCAGCAGTCGCGCCATCCCAGGGGTGATTGGAAACACCATATATTTT
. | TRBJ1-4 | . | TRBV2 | CASFAGGSEKLFF | TGTGCCAGCTTCGCGGGGGGAAGTGAAAAACTGTTTTTT
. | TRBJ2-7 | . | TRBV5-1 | CASSPEGATYEQYF | TGCGCCAGCAGCCCGGAGGGGGCGACCTACGAGCAGTACTTC
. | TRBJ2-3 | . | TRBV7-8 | CASSSVASTDTQYF | TGTGCCAGCAGCTCCGTAGCTAGCACAGATACGCAGTATTTT
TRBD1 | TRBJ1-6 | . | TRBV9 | CASSGTGSPLHF | TGTGCCAGCAGCGGGACAGGATCACCCCTCCACTTT
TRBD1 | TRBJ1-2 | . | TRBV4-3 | CASSRTGGEEGYTF | TGCGCCAGCAGCCGGACAGGGGGCGAGGAGGGCTACACCTTC
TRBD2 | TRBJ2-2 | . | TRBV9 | CASSVVGGDTGELFF | TGTGCCAGCAGCGTAGTGGGAGGGGACACCGGGGAGCTGTTTTTT
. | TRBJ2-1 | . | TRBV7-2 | CASSLASSYNEQFF | TGTGCCAGCAGCTTAGCGAGCTCCTACAATGAGCAGTTCTTC
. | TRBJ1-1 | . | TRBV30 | CAWSPLSGGITEAFF | TGTGCCTGGAGTCCCCTGTCGGGGGGAATCACTGAAGCTTTCTTT
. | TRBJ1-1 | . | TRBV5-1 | CASSLEGMNTEAFF | TGCGCCAGCAGCTTGGAGGGGATGAACACTGAAGCTTTCTTT
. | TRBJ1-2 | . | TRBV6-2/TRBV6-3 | CASSYSASTNYGYTF | TGTGCCAGCAGTTACTCCGCCTCGACTAACTATGGCTACACCTTC
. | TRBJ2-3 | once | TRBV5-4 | CASSLELGAMAQYF | TGTGCCAGCAGCTTGGAGTTGGGGGCTATGGCGCAGTATTTT
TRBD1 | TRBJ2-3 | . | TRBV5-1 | CASSSHGQGSTDTQYF | TGCGCCAGCAGCAGCCACGGACAGGGGAGCACAGATACGCAGTATTTT
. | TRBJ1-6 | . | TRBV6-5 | CASSGPQGANSPLHF | TGTGCCAGCAGCGGACCACAGGGCGCAAATTCACCCCTCCACTTT
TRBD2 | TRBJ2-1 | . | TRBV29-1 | CSTLMGLAGESSYNEQFF | TGCAGCACACTAATGGGACTAGCGGGCGAAAGCTCCTACAATGAGCAGTTCTTC
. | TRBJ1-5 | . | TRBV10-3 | CAISESSPGQSNQPQHF | TGTGCCATCAGTGAGTCTTCTCCCGGACAGAGCAATCAGCCCCAGCATTTT
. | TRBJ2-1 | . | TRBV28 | CASRSAEGGQFF | TGTGCCAGCAGATCAGCCGAGGGCGGGCAGTTCTTC
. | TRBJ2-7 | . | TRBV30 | CAWSTQGPYEQYF | TGTGCCTGGAGTACACAGGGCCCCTACGAGCAGTACTTC
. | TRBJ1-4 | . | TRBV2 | CASSLNSEKLFF | TGTGCCAGCAGTCTTAACAGTGAAAAACTGTTTTTT
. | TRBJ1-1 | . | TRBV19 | CASSIGVWTEAFF | TGTGCCAGTAGTATTGGGGTGTGGACTGAAGCTTTCTTT
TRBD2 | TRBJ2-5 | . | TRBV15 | CATSRDLLAGVRETQYF | TGTGCCACCAGCAGAGATCTCCTTGCGGGAGTAAGAGAGACCCAGTACTTC
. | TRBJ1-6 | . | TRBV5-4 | CASSLTSGYNSPLHF | TGTGCCAGCAGCTTGACGTCAGGATATAATTCACCCCTCCACTTT
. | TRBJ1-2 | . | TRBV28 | CASSLAPEGYTF | TGTGCCAGCAGTTTAGCCCCCGAAGGCTACACCTTC
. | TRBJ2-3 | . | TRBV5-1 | CASSLAFTDTQYF | TGCGCCAGCAGCTTGGCCTTCACAGATACGCAGTATTTT
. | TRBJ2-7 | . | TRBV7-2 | CASSLGGRSYEQYF | TGTGCCAGCAGCTTGGGGGGCAGGTCCTACGAGCAGTACTTC
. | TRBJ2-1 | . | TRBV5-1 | CASSSGGTVPIGEQFF | TGCGCCAGCAGCAGCGGAGGGACAGTCCCCATTGGGGAGCAGTTCTTC
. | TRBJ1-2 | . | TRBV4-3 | CASSQEAGAAYGYTF | TGCGCCAGCAGCCAAGAGGCGGGGGCAGCTTATGGCTACACCTTC
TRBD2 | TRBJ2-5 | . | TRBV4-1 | CASTLNVDSGRMETQYF | TGCGCCAGCACCTTGAATGTGGATAGCGGGAGAATGGAGACCCAGTACTTC
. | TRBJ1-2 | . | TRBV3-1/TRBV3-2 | CASSGTGGGRGYTF | TGTGCCAGCAGCGGCACGGGGGGTGGGAGAGGCTACACCTTC
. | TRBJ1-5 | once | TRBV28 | CASSLLADNQPQHF | TGTGCCAGCAGTTTATTGGCAGACAATCAGCCCCAGCATTTT
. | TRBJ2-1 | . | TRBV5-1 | CASSLIPNEYNEQFF | TGCGCCAGCAGCTTGATTCCGAACGAGTACAATGAGCAGTTCTTC
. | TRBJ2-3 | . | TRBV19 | CASSSRQYTDTQYF | TGTGCCAGTAGTTCCAGACAGTACACAGATACGCAGTATTTT
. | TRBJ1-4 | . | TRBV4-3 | CASSQGRRANEKLFF | TGCGCCAGCAGCCAAGGGCGGAGGGCTAATGAAAAACTGTTTTTT
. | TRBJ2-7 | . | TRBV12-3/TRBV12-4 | CASSFGGYEQYF | TGTGCCAGCAGTTTCGGGGGCTACGAGCAGTACTTC
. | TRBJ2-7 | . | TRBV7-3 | CASSLSEGYEQYF | TGTGCCAGCAGCTTATCAGAGGGTTACGAGCAGTACTTC
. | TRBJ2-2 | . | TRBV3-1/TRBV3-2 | CASSQVGQPNTGELFF | TGTGCCAGCAGCCAAGTTGGACAGCCGAACACCGGGGAGCTGTTTTTT
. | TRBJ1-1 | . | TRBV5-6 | CASSFQNTEAFF | TGTGCCAGCAGCTTCCAGAACACTGAAGCTTTCTTT
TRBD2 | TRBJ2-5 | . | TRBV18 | CASSPREGETQYF | TGTGCCAGCTCACCACGGGAGGGGGAGACCCAGTACTTC
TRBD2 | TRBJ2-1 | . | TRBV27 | CATGLTGGDNEQFF | TGTGCCACCGGCTTGACGGGAGGGGACAATGAGCAGTTCTTC
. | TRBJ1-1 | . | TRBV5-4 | CASSLDTRVNTEAFF | TGTGCCAGCAGCTTGGACACTAGGGTGAACACTGAAGCTTTCTTT
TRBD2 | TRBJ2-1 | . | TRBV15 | CATSRDPLGLAEYNEQFF | TGTGCCACCAGCAGAGATCCCCTGGGGCTAGCGGAATACAATGAGCAGTTCTTC
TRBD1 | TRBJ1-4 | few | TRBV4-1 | CASSQGTGLEKLFF | TGCGCCAGCAGCCAAGGGACAGGTCTCGAAAAACTGTTTTTT
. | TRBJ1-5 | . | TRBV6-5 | CASRKQGSQPQHF | TGTGCCAGCAGAAAGCAGGGTAGTCAGCCCCAGCATTTT
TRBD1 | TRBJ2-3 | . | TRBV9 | CASSVDRQGGTDTQYF | TGTGCCAGCAGCGTAGACCGACAGGGGGGCACAGATACGCAGTATTTT